The 12 T cell receptor beta chains listed next were all sequenced from one sample in a study of CD8 T cells in ankylosing spondylitis. One entry per CDR3 protein, called by TCRdb with MiXCR from the 5' RACE reads. The repertoire holds 300,000 to 350,000 distinct CDR3 sequences, with under 14% as singletons. Sequenced: blood, either unsorted or a sorted T cell fraction (not recorded which). Receptor source: a female donor with ankylosing spondylitis or in good health (not recorded which).

The V call is TRBV20-1, the J call TRBJ2-7; 10 bases are a match to TRBD2. V dropped 0 bases and J dropped 2; count of bases not matched to a gene: 4. The CDR3 is 15 amino acids. The germline V gene has CDR1 DFQATT and CDR2 SNEGSKA (reference sequence). The CDR3 DNA follows: TGCAGTGCTAGAGATCCTAGCGGGAGAGCCTACGAGCAGTACTTC. Translation gives CSARDPSGRAYEQYF.

This clonotype was counted only a few times. The rearrangement joins TRBV9 to TRBJ2-3; TRBD2 aligns across 9 bases. Germline values: CDR1 SGDLS, CDR2 YYNGEE. The CDR3 runs to 15 residues. The V and J ends lost 5 bases and 6 bases, in that order; junction bases with no gene match: 10. The CDR3 bases are TGTGCCAGCAGTCAGCGGGAGGCGGAACTGGATACGCAGTATTTT. Protein sequence: CASSQREAELDTQYF.

This clonotype was counted between two and nine times. This chain uses TRBV29-1 with TRBJ2-7, with 7 bases identical to TRBD2. The CDR3 has 12 amino acids. CDR1 and CDR2 (germline): SQVTM, ANQGSEA. Trimming removed 7 bases from V and 6 bases from J; junction bases left unmatched: 9. This CDR3 reads CSAIWGGFEQYF. CDR3 nucleotide sequence: TGCAGCGCTATTTGGGGGGGATTCGAGCAGTACTTC.

This clonotype was found many times. This chain uses TRBV20-1 with TRBJ2-3, with D maybe TRBD2 (5 bases). CDR3 length: 12 amino acids. CDR1 and CDR2 (germline): DFQATT, SNEGSKA (reference sequence). Trimming pared 3 bases from V and 2 bases from J, leaving 6 bases between. CDR3 residues: CSASGNTDTQYF. DNA for the CDR3: TGCAGTGCTAGCGGGAACACAGATACGCAGTATTTT.

The table lists this clonotype with many counts. This chain joins TRBV5-1 and TRBJ1-6, with D perhaps TRBD1 (6 bases). Looked up from germline, CDR1 is SGHRS and CDR2 is YFSETQ. The CDR3 is made up of 14 amino acids. V was clipped by 0 bases and J by 8 bases, with 9 bases between them. CDR3 DNA: TGCGCCAGCAGCTTGGAACAGGGAGATTCACCCCTCCACTTT. It specifies CASSLEQGDSPLHF.

This clonotype was counted many times. The rearrangement joins TRBV12-3 or TRBV12-4 to TRBJ2-7, with 7 bases aligning to TRBD2. There are 12 residues in the CDR3. V lost 3 bases and J lost 6; bases outside the gene matches: 2. The CDR3 loop reads CASSLSGGEQYF. The DNA of the CDR3 is TGTGCCAGCAGTTTGTCGGGGGGCGAGCAGTACTTC.

This clonotype has more than one count but fewer than ten. The V gene is TRBV7-8, the J gene TRBJ1-5; tentatively, D is TRBD1 (5 bases). Germline CDR1 is SGHVS and CDR2 is FQNEAQ. CDR3 length: 15 amino acids. Trimming removed 1 base from V and 7 bases from J, with 14 bases in between. The CDR3 DNA reads as TGTGCCAGCAGCTTAGTTGGGGCAGGTGGCCAGCCCCAGCATTTT. Protein product: CASSLVGAGGQPQHF. Using reference TRBV7-8 and TRBJ1-5 for the parts outside the CDR3, the full variable domain is GAGVSQSPRYKVAKRGQDVALRCDPISGHVSLFWYQQALGQGPEFLTYFQNEAQLDKSGLPSDRFFAERPEGSVSTLKIQRTQQEDSAVYLCASSLVGAGGQPQHFGDGTRLSIL.

This clonotype was detected many times. The V and J genes are TRBV4-2 and TRBJ1-1, with a tentative D call TRBD1 (6 bases). Germline CDR1 is LGHNA and CDR2 is YNFKEQ. V was pared by 0 bases and J by 0 bases, with 8 bases between. The CDR3 runs 15 residues. In DNA, the CDR3 is TGTGCCAGCAGCCAAGACAGGGGCATGAACACTGAAGCTTTCTTT. The encoded protein is CASSQDRGMNTEAFF.

Points on this clonotype: A single base separates this from a much larger clone, so it may be a read error. The chain employs TRBV12-3 or TRBV12-4 and TRBJ1-1; D is possibly TRBD1 (5 bases). The CDR3 covers 13 residues. CDR3 region: CASSLALTGEASF. The CDR3 DNA reads as TGTGCCAGCAGTCTGGCCCTAACAGGTGAAGCTTCCTTT.

This clonotype was detected many times. The chain recombines TRBV28 with TRBJ2-2; D gene uncertain. This CDR3 has 15 amino acids. The germline CDR1 and CDR2 sequences are MDHEN and SYDVKM. Deletions cut 4 bases from V and 1 base from J, with 10 bases between. The CDR3 reads CASSSETLNTGELFF. The CDR3 nucleotides read TGTGCCAGCAGTTCAGAAACATTGAACACCGGGGAGCTGTTTTTT.

There are many counts of this clonotype. The V gene is TRBV9, the J gene TRBJ1-2, with D perhaps matching TRBD1 (5 bases). Germline assignment: CDR1 SGDLS and CDR2 YYNGEE. The ends were cut back, 3 bases at V and 5 bases at J, with 11 bases in the middle. CDR3 length equals 13 residues. This CDR3 reads CASSARGVYGYTF. Written as DNA, the CDR3 is TGTGCCAGCAGCGCCCGGGGGGTATATGGCTACACCTTC.

This clonotype has ten or more counts. This chain uses TRBV27 with TRBJ2-7, with D possibly being TRBD1 or TRBD2 (5 bases each). Germline values: CDR1 MNHEY, CDR2 SMNVEV (reference sequence). V was pared by 3 bases and J by 2 bases, with 11 bases between. The CDR3 sequence is 14 residues long. The CDR3 DNA is TGTGCCAGCAGTTTCCTTGGGGGAACCTACGAGCAGTACTTC. Translating gives CASSFLGGTYEQYF.